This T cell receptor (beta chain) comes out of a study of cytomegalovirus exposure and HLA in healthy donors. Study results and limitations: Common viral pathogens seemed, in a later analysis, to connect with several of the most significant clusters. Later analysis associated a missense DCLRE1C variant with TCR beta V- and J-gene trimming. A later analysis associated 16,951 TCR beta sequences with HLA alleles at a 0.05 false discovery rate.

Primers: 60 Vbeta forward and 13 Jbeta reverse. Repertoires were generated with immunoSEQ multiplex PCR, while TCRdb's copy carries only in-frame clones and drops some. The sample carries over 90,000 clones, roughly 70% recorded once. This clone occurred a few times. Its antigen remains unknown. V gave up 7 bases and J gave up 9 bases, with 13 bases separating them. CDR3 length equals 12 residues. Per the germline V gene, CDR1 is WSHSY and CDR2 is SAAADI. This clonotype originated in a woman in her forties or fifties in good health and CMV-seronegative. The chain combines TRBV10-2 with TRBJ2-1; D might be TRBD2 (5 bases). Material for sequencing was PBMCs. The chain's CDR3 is CASMSTNPEQFF. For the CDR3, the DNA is TGCGCCAGCATGTCGACTAACCCTGAGCAGTTCTTC.